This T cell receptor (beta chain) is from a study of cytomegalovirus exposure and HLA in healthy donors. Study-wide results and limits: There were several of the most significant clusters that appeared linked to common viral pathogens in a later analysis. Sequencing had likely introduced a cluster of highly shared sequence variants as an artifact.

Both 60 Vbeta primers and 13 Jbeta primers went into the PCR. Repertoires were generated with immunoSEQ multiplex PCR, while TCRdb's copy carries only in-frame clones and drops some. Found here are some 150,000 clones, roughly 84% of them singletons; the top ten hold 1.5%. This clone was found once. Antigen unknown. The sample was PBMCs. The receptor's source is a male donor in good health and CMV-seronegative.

The DNA of the CDR3 is TGCGCCAGCAGTGGGGCGGCTAGCGGGAGAAGGGACGAGCAGTACTTC. Its translation: CASSGAASGRRDEQYF. V usage is TRBV5-1 and J usage is TRBJ2-7; 10 bases are a match to TRBD2. The length of the CDR3 is 16 residues. The V gene end was trimmed by 5 bases and the J gene end by 5 bases; junction bases not matched to a gene: 13. Germline CDR1 SGHRS, CDR2 YFSETQ.